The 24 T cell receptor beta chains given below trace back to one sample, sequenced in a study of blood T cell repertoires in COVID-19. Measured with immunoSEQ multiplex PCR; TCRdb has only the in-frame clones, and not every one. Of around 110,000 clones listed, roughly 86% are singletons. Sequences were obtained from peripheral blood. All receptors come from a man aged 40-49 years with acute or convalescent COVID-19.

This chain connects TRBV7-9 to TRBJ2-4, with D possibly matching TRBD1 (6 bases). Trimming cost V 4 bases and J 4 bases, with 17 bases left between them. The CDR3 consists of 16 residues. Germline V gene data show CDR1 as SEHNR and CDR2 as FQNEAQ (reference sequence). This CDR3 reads CASSSPGQRSKNIQYF. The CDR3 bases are TGTGCCAGCAGCTCTCCGGGACAAAGAAGTAAAAACATTCAGTACTTC.

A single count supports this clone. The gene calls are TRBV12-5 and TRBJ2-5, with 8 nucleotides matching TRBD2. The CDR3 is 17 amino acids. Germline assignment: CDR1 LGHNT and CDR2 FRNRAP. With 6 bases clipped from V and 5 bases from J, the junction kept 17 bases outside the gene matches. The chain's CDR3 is CASGPSRAGVSPETQYF. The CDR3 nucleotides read TGTGCTAGTGGACCAAGTAGAGCGGGGGTTTCCCCGGAGACCCAGTACTTC.

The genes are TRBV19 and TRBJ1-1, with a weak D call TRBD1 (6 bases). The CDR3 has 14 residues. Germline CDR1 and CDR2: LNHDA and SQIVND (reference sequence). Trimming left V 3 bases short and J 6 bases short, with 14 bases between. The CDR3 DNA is TGTGCCAGTAGTATGGGTACAGGGAGCGCTGAAGCTTTCTTT. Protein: CASSMGTGSAEAFF.

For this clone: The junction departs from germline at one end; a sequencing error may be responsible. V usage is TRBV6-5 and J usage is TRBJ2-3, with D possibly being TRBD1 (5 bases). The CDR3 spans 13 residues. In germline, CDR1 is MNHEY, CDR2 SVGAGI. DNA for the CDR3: TGTGCCAGCAGTTACTCCCAGACAGATTCGCAGTATTTT. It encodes CASSYSQTDSQYF.

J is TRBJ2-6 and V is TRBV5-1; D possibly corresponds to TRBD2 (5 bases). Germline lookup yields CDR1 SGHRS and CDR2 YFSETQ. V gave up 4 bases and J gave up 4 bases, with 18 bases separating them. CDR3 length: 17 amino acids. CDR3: CASSRETSFGGANVLTF. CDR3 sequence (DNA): TGCGCCAGCAGCAGGGAGACGAGCTTCGGAGGGGCCAACGTCCTGACTTTC.

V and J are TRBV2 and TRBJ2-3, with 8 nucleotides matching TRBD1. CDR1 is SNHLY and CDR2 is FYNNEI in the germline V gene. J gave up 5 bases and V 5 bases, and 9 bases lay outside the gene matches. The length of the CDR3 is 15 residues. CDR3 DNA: TGTGCCAGCAGTCCAACGGACAGGGTAGTAGATACGCAGTATTTT. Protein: CASSPTDRVVDTQYF.

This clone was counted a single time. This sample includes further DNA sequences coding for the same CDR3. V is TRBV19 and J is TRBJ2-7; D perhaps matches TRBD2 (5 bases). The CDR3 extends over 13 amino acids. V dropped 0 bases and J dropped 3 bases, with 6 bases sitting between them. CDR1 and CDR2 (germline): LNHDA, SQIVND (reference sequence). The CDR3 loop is CASSIDRGYEQYF. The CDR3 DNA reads TGTGCCAGTAGTATAGACCGGGGCTACGAGCAGTACTTC.

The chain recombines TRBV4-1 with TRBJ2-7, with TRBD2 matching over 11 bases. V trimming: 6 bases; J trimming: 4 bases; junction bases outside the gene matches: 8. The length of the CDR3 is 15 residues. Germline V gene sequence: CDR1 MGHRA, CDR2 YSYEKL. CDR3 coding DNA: TGCGCCAGCAGTCGGGCTGGGACTAGCGGTTACGAGCAGTACTTC. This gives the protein CASSRAGTSGYEQYF.

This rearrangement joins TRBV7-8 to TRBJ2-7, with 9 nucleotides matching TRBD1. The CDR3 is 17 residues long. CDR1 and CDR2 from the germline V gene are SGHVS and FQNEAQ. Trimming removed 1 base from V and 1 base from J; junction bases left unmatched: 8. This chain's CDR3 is CASSLVAAGTGSYEQYF. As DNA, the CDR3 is TGTGCCAGCAGCTTAGTAGCGGCCGGGACAGGGTCCTACGAGCAGTACTTC.

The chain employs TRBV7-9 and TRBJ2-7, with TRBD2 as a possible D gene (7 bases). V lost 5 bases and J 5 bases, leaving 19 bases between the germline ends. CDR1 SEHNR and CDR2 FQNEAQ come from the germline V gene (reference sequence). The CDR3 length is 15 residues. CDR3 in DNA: TGTGCCAGCAGCCCAATAGAGGGGGGGTGGAACGAGCAGTACTTC. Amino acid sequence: CASSPIEGGWNEQYF.

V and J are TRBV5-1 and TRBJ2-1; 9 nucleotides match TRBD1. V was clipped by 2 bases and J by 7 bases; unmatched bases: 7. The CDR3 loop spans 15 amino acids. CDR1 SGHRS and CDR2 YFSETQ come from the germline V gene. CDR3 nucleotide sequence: TGCGCCAGCAGCTTCGGTACAGGGGGCTTAAATGAGCAGTTCTTC. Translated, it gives CASSFGTGGLNEQFF.

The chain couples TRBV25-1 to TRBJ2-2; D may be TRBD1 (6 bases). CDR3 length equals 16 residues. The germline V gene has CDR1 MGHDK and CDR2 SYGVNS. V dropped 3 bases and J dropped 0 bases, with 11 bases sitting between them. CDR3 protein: CASSETGSTNTGELFF. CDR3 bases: TGTGCCAGCAGTGAGACAGGATCGACGAACACCGGGGAGCTGTTTTTT.

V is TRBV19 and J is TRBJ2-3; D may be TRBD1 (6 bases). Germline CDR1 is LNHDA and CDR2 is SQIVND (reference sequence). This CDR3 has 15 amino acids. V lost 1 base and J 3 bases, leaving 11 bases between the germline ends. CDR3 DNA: TGTGCCAGTAGTATAGGAGGGGGTGGTACAGATACGCAGTATTTT. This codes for CASSIGGGGTDTQYF. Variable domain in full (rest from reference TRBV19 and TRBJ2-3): DGGITQSPKYLFRKEGQNVTLSCEQNLNHDAMYWYRQDPGQGLRLIYYSQIVNDFQKGDIAEGYSVSREKKESFPLTVTSAQKNPTAFYLCASSIGGGGTDTQYFGPGTRLTVL.

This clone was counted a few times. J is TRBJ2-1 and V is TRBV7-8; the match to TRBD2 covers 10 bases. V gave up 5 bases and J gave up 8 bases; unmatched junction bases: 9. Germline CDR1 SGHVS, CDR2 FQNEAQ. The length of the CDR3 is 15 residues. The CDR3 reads CASSHSGGAKDEQFF. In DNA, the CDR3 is TGTGCCAGCAGCCACAGCGGGGGGGCCAAGGATGAGCAGTTCTTC.

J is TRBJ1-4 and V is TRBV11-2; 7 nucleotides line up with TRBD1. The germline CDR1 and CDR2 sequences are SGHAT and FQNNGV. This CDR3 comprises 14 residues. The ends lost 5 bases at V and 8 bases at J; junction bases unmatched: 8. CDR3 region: CASSTGAGQEKLFF. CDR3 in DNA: TGTGCCAGCAGCACTGGGGCGGGACAGGAAAAACTGTTTTTT.

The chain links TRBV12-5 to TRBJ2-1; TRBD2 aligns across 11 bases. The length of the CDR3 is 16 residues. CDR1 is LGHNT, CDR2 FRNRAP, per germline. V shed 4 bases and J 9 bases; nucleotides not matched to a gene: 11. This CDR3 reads CASGSKVAGGPGEQFF. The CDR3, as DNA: TGTGCTAGTGGTTCAAAAGTAGCGGGAGGGCCGGGTGAGCAGTTCTTC.

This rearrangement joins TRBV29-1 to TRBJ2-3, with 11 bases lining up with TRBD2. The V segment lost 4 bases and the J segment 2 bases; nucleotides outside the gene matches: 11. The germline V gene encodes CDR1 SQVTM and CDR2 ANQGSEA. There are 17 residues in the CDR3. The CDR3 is CSVGWSSGLADTDTQYF. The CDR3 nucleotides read TGCAGCGTTGGCTGGTCGTCGGGACTAGCGGACACAGATACGCAGTATTTT.

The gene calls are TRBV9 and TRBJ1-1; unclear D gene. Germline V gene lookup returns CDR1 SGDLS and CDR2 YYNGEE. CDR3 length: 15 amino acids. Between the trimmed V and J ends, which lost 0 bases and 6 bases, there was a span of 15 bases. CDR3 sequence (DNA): TGTGCCAGCAGCGTAGTAGACCCCAAGGAGGCTGAAGCTTTCTTT. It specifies CASSVVDPKEAEAFF.

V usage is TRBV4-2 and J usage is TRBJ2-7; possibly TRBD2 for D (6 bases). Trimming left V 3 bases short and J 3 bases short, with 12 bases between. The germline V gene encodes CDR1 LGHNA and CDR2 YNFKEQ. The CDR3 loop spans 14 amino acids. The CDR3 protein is CASSHSASDYEQYF. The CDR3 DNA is TGTGCCAGCAGCCACTCGGCTAGCGACTACGAGCAGTACTTC.

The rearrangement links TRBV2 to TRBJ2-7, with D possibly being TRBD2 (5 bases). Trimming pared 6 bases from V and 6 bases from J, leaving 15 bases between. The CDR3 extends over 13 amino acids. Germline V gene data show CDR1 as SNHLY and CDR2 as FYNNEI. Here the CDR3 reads CASRSPKAGEQYF. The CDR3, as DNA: TGTGCCAGCAGGTCCCCAAAGGCGGGCGAGCAGTACTTC.

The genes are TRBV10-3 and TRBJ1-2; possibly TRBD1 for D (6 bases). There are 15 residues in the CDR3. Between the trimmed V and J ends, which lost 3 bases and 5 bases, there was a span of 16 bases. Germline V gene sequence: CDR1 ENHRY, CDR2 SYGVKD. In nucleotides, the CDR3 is TGTGCCATCAGTGAACCGGGGGGCGCGATGTATGGCTACACCTTC. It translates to CAISEPGGAMYGYTF.

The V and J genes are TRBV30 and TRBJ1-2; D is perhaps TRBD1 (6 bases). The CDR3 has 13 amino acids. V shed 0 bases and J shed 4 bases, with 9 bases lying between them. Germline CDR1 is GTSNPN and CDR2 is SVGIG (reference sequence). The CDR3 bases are TGTGCCTGGAGTGTAAGGACAGTCTATGGCTACACCTTC. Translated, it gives CAWSVRTVYGYTF.

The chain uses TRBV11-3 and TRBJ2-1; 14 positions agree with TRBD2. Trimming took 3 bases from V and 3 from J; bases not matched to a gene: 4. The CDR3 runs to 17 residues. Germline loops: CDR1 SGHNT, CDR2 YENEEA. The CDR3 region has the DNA TGTGCCAGCAGCTTGACTAGCGGGGGGGCCGACTACAATGAGCAGTTCTTC. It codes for CASSLTSGGADYNEQFF.

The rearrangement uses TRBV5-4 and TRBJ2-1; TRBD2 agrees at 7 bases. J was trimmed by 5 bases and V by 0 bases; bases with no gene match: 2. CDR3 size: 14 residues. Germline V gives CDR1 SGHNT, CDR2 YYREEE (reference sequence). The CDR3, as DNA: TGTGCCAGCAGCTTGGGACTAGCCCACAATGAGCAGTTCTTC. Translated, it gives CASSLGLAHNEQFF.